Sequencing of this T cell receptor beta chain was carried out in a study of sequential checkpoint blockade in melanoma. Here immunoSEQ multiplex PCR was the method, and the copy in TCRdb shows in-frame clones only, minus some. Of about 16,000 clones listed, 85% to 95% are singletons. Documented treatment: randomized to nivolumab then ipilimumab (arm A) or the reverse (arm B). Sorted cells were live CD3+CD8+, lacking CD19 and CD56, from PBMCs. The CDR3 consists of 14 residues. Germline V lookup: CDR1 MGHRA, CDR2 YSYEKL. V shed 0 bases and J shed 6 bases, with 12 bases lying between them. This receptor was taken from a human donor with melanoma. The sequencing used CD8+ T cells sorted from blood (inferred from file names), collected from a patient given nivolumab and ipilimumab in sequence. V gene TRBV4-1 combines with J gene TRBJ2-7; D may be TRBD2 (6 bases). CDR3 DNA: TGCGCCAGCAGCCAAGATAGCGAGGGAGGCGAGCAGTACGTC. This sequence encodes CASSQDSEGGEQYV.